The 8 T cell receptor beta chains below come from one sample, sequenced in a study of control samples from healthy donors and cancer patients. Here immunoSEQ multiplex PCR was the method, and the copy in TCRdb shows in-frame clones only, minus some. The table includes about 110,000 clones, approximately 90% detected once. The material sequenced was blood. The origin of the receptors is a woman aged 50 to 65 in good health.

V and J are TRBV9 and TRBJ1-3, with TRBD1 as a possible D gene (5 bases). Germline V gives CDR1 SGDLS, CDR2 YYNGEE. The CDR3 runs 15 residues. Trimming removed 4 bases at V and 0 bases at J, with 11 bases between. The CDR3 coding sequence is TGTGCCAGCAGCCCCAGACAGTTCTCTGGAAACACCATATATTTT. Protein sequence: CASSPRQFSGNTIYF. Drawing the rest from reference TRBV9 and TRBJ1-3, the complete variable domain is DSGVTQTPKHLITATGQRVTLRCSPRSGDLSVYWYQQSLDQGLQFLIQYYNGEERAKGNILERFSAQQFPDLHSELNLSSLELGDSALYFCASSPRQFSGNTIYFGEGSWLTVV.

This clone was counted once. V is TRBV6-5 and J is TRBJ2-1; no firm D call. The germline V and J ends were trimmed by 2 bases and 5 bases, with 10 bases remaining between them. The V gene's germline CDR1 is MNHEY and CDR2 SVGAGI. This CDR3 has 14 residues. This CDR3 reads CASSYLGKNNEQFF. The CDR3, as DNA: TGTGCCAGCAGTTACCTCGGCAAAAACAATGAGCAGTTCTTC.

In this sample, this clone turned up once. This sequence joins TRBV11-3 and TRBJ2-3; 9 bases align to TRBD2. Trimming cost V 2 bases and J 6 bases; bases outside gene matches: 3. The CDR3 spans 14 residues. Germline V gives CDR1 SGHNT, CDR2 YENEEA. The CDR3 DNA sequence: TGTGCCAGCAGCTTAAGCGGGAGGTTTGATACGCAGTATTTT. Amino acids: CASSLSGRFDTQYF.

V is TRBV4-3 and J is TRBJ1-2; 11 nucleotides match TRBD1. CDR1 LGHNA and CDR2 YSLEER come from the germline V gene. The CDR3 contains 17 residues. The J segment lost 0 bases and the V segment lost 4 bases, leaving 7 bases of the junction unmatched. CDR3 protein: CASSRRGQGATNYGYTF. CDR3 coding DNA: TGCGCCAGCAGCCGAAGAGGACAGGGGGCTACTAACTATGGCTACACCTTC.

The chain combines TRBV9 with TRBJ1-2; 7 bases match TRBD1. The germline gives CDR1 SGDLS, CDR2 YYNGEE. This CDR3 is 12 amino acids long. Germline trimming cut 4 bases from V and 7 bases from J; bases unmatched to any gene: 4. In DNA, the CDR3 is TGTGCCAGCAGCTACGACAGGGCTGGCTACACCTTC. Translating it yields CASSYDRAGYTF.

V and J are TRBV15 and TRBJ2-2, with 7 bases lining up with TRBD2. Germline lookup yields CDR1 LNHNV and CDR2 YYDKDF (reference sequence). The CDR3 loop spans 15 amino acids. V gave up 5 bases and J gave up 6 bases; unmatched junction bases: 9. The CDR3 region is CATSGNSGVAGELFF. DNA of the CDR3: TGTGCCACCAGCGGAAACAGCGGGGTAGCCGGGGAGCTGTTTTTT.

V and J are TRBV5-1 and TRBJ1-2; TRBD1 aligns across 7 bases. With 4 bases clipped from V and 6 bases from J, the junction kept 9 bases outside the gene matches. Per the germline V gene, CDR1 is SGHRS and CDR2 is YFSETQ. The length of the CDR3 is 14 residues. This chain's CDR3 is CASSARGGSDGYTF. In DNA, the CDR3 is TGCGCCAGCAGCGCACGAGGGGGCAGTGATGGCTACACCTTC.

This chain links TRBV7-2 with TRBJ2-7; 11 nucleotides line up with TRBD2. This CDR3 region has 17 residues. Germline-derived CDR1 and CDR2 are SGHTA and FQGNSA. Losses at the gene ends were 2 bases for V and 2 bases for J; bases not matched to a gene: 8. CDR3 sequence: CASSLSALAGATYEQYV. The CDR3 DNA sequence: TGTGCCAGCAGCTTATCCGCACTAGCGGGAGCCACCTACGAGCAGTACGTC.